This T cell receptor beta chain is drawn from a study of breast tumors, draining lymph nodes, adjacent tissues. General observations from the study: Tumor TCR diversity was below lymph nodes but above nontumor tissue. Luminal-like breast cancer showed significantly higher tumor–nontumor repertoire similarity than basal-like. Tumor T cell lymph node origin was a supported hypothesis, not proven. Findings are consistent with lymph node origin and intratumoral expansion of most tumor T cells.

This clonotype occurred many times. Its target is not known. The junction departs from germline at one end; a sequencing error may be responsible. Samples came from axillary lymph nodes draining the breast cancer. TCRdb reprocessed the multiplex PCR reads with MiXCR, giving one entry per CDR3 protein. The sample contains 150,000 to 200,000 distinct CDR3 sequences, approximately 30% of which appear only once. Per the germline V gene, CDR1 is SSHAT and CDR2 is FNYEAQ (reference sequence). The CDR3 consists of 15 residues. The origin of this receptor is a female donor with breast cancer. Some clones in this sample may be carry-over from other donors' samples. The rearrangement links TRBV7-7 to TRBJ2-5; 7 positions match TRBD1. The specimen was axillary lymph node tissue. The CDR3 coding sequence is TGTGCTAGCAGCTTAACAGGGGTGGTACAAGAGACCCAGTACTTC. Encoded protein: CASSLTGVVQETQYF.